This T cell receptor beta chain is from a study of beta chain features in type 1 diabetes. The CDR3 extends over 14 amino acids. Germline V gene sequence: CDR1 SGHDN, CDR2 FVKESK. V was pared by 3 bases and J by 8 bases, with 16 bases between. The sequenced template was cDNA made from the entire isolated RNA. Profiled with immunoSEQ multiplex PCR; TCRdb holds only in-frame clones, not every one. This sample yields about 320,000 clones, of which 12% to 15% are seen a single time; roughly 6.7% belongs to the top ten. Each sorted population was over 98% pure. This chain uses TRBV14 with TRBJ1-2, with D unresolved. Sample: central memory CD4+ T cells from blood. This TCR derives from a man between 25 and 39 years old in good health. The DNA for the CDR3 is TGTGCCAGCAGCCACCGATGGGAGGCGGGGGGCTACACCTTC. Encoded protein: CASSHRWEAGGYTF.